A single sample gave rise to the 14 T cell receptor beta chains below, sequenced in a study of technical replicates of blood from a few donors. TCRdb keeps only in-frame clones here, not all; method: immunoSEQ multiplex PCR. The data show tens of thousands of clones, with roughly 91% seen just once and about 0.39% held by the top ten. Specimen: T cells isolated from PBMCs. Receptors originate from a human donor in good health.

J is TRBJ2-1 and V is TRBV27, with 7 positions matching TRBD2. The J segment lost 6 bases and the V segment lost 3 bases, leaving 14 bases of the junction unmatched. The V gene's germline CDR1 is MNHEY and CDR2 SMNVEV (reference sequence). There are 17 residues in the CDR3. This CDR3 is CASSFGLSGRPSNEQFF. The CDR3 DNA reads as TGTGCCAGCAGTTTCGGTCTATCCGGGAGGCCGTCCAATGAGCAGTTCTTC.

The J gene is TRBJ1-5, the V gene TRBV28; tentatively, D is TRBD1 (5 bases). Per germline, CDR1 MDHEN and CDR2 SYDVKM. Trimming left V 4 bases short and J 3 bases short, with 10 bases between. This CDR3 has 14 amino acids. CDR3 nucleotide sequence: TGTGCCAGCAGTTATCAGGGATTCAATCAGCCCCAGCATTTT. As protein: CASSYQGFNQPQHF.

V and J are TRBV30 and TRBJ2-7; no clear D gene. Trimming left V 4 bases short and J 7 bases short, with 11 bases between. The CDR3 consists of 11 residues. Germline CDR1 and CDR2: GTSNPN and SVGIG (reference sequence). DNA for the CDR3: TGTGCCTGGAAAAGAGGCTATGAGCAGTACTTC. The encoded protein is CAWKRGYEQYF. Full variable domain (remainder filled in from reference TRBV30 and TRBJ2-7): SQTIHQWPATLVQPVGSPLSLECTVEGTSNPNLYWYRQAAGRGLQLLFYSVGIGQISSEVPQNLSASRPQDRQFILSSKKLLLSDSGFYLCAWKRGYEQYFGPGTRLTVT.

This clone has only one observation. The J gene is TRBJ2-1, the V gene TRBV5-8; the D gene is possibly TRBD2 (6 bases). The V gene lost 5 bases and the J gene lost 10 bases, with 13 bases spanning the gap. CDR3 size: 12 residues. Germline CDR1 reads SGHTS; CDR2 reads YDEGEE. CDR3 amino acids: CASSGGHGEQFF. CDR3 DNA: TGTGCCAGCAGTGGAGGGCACGGCGAGCAGTTCTTC.

The rearrangement joins TRBV29-1 to TRBJ2-7, with TRBD1 identical over 8 bases. The CDR3 is made up of 14 amino acids. After removal of 6 bases from V and 7 bases from J, the junction contained 14 bases not matched to a gene. The V gene's germline CDR1 is SQVTM and CDR2 ANQGSEA. CDR3 loop: CSVPRQGTRREQYF. Here the CDR3 DNA reads TGCAGCGTCCCTAGACAGGGGACCCGTCGGGAGCAGTACTTC.

The V gene is TRBV2, the J gene TRBJ2-4, with D possibly being TRBD1 (7 bases). There are 13 residues in the CDR3. Looked up from germline, CDR1 is SNHLY and CDR2 is FYNNEI. V was trimmed by 8 bases and J by 8 bases, leaving 16 bases between them. In DNA form, the CDR3 reads TGTGCCAGCGCTCAGGGGGGAGTGGACATTCAGTACTTC. It translates to CASAQGGVDIQYF. Using reference TRBV2 and TRBJ2-4 for the parts outside the CDR3, the full variable domain is EPEVTQTPSHQVTQMGQEVILRCVPISNHLYFYWYRQILGQKVEFLVSFYNNEISEKSEIFDDQFSVERPDGSNFTLKIRSTKLEDSAMYFCASAQGGVDIQYFGAGTRLSVL.

This clone was counted once. The chain links TRBV11-3 to TRBJ2-7; TRBD1 is a possible D gene (6 bases). This CDR3 contains 14 residues. V shed 4 bases and J shed 2 bases, with 12 bases lying between them. Germline values: CDR1 SGHNT, CDR2 YENEEA. CDR3 region: CASSSYRDPYEQYF. The CDR3 DNA sequence: TGTGCCAGCAGCTCCTACAGGGACCCCTACGAGCAGTACTTC.

This clone was observed once. V gene TRBV10-1 combines with J gene TRBJ2-5, with 9 nucleotides matching TRBD1. The germline V gene encodes CDR1 WNHNN and CDR2 SYGVQD (reference sequence). V gave up 3 bases and J gave up 2 bases; unmatched junction bases: 4. This CDR3 has 15 residues. CDR3: CASSERTGAQETQYF. The CDR3 DNA reads TGCGCCAGCAGTGAAAGGACAGGGGCACAAGAGACCCAGTACTTC.

The CDR3 reads CASSQSGSGANVLTF. For the CDR3, the DNA is TGTGCCAGCAGCCAATCGGGATCCGGGGCCAACGTCCTGACTTTC. This chain connects TRBV4-2 to TRBJ2-6, with a tentative D call TRBD2 (5 bases). Germline values: CDR1 LGHNA, CDR2 YNFKEQ. The CDR3 runs to 15 residues. The V end was cut by 2 bases, the J end by 4 bases, with 9 bases between.

The CDR3 loop is CASSRRGTSGSSSTDTQYF. The CDR3, as DNA: TGTGCCAGTAGTCGGAGGGGGACTAGCGGGAGTTCTAGCACAGATACGCAGTATTTT. The rearrangement joins TRBV19 to TRBJ2-3; TRBD2 matches at 14 bases. With V trimmed by 5 bases and J by 0 bases, 10 bases remained unmatched. The V gene's germline CDR1 is LNHDA and CDR2 SQIVND (reference sequence). The CDR3 covers 19 residues.

V and J are TRBV7-9 and TRBJ2-7; D may be TRBD2 (5 bases). There are 16 residues in the CDR3. Germline values: CDR1 SEHNR, CDR2 FQNEAQ (reference sequence). The ends were cut back, 3 bases at V and 6 bases at J, with 21 bases in the middle. The CDR3 sequence is CASSFFRFRELGEQYF. CDR3 DNA: TGTGCCAGCAGCTTTTTCCGGTTCCGGGAACTAGGCGAGCAGTACTTC.

The chain employs TRBV10-1 and TRBJ2-7, with 7 bases fitting TRBD1. V shed 2 bases and J 3 bases; nucleotides not matched to a gene: 4. CDR1 WNHNN and CDR2 SYGVQD come from the germline V gene (reference sequence). The CDR3 spans 14 residues. This chain's CDR3 is CASSEDRDNYEQYF. The CDR3 DNA reads as TGCGCCAGCAGTGAGGACAGGGACAACTACGAGCAGTACTTC.

The rearrangement links TRBV6-5 to TRBJ2-7; 9 positions agree with TRBD1. This CDR3 is built from 16 residues. Germline CDR1 reads MNHEY; CDR2 reads SVGAGI. Trimming took 0 bases from V and 5 from J; bases not matched to a gene: 8. This CDR3 reads CASSYSTRQGGHEQYF. As DNA, the CDR3 is TGTGCCAGCAGTTACTCGACTAGACAGGGGGGACACGAGCAGTACTTC.

The V gene is TRBV30, the J gene TRBJ1-4; the D is unclear. Germline V gene lookup returns CDR1 GTSNPN and CDR2 SVGIG (reference sequence). Trimming took 3 bases from V and 1 from J, leaving 9 bases between them. This CDR3 region has 14 residues. CDR3: CAWRMRVTNEKLFF. CDR3 coding DNA: TGTGCCTGGAGAATGAGGGTAACTAATGAAAAACTGTTTTTT.